This is a list of T cell receptor beta chains from one sample in a study of blood T cell repertoires in COVID-19. The data were produced by immunoSEQ multiplex PCR, yet TCRdb's version contains in-frame clones alone and is incomplete. The table includes about 42,000 clones, approximately 88% detected once. The sample taken for sequencing was peripheral blood. The source of these receptors is a human donor in a cohort sampled during active COVID-19. The CDR3 runs from the conserved cysteine through the conserved F or W. Fields, in order: clone size, D gene, J gene, V gene, CDR3 protein, CDR3 DNA. D genes are given only for firm matches. The size entry is marked missing in some rows and otherwise reads once, few, many or a size class.

size: NA; D: NA; J: TRBJ2-1; V: TRBV6-5; CDR3: CASSYSGGTYNEQFF; DNA: TGTGCCAGCAGTTACTCGGGCGGGACCTACAATGAGCAGTTCTTC
size: once; D: TRBD1; J: TRBJ1-2; V: TRBV19; CDR3: CASSPPGRGHSNDRYGYTF; DNA: TGTGCCAGTAGTCCCCCCGGGAGGGGGCACTCCAACGATCGCTATGGCTACACCTTC
size: NA; D: NA; J: TRBJ1-3; V: TRBV11-2; CDR3: CASSLVARGNTIYF; DNA: TGTGCCAGCAGCTTAGTTGCGAGGGGAAACACCATATATTTT
size: NA; D: TRBD1; J: TRBJ2-7; V: TRBV7-9; CDR3: CASSYDRGYEQYF; DNA: TGTGCCAGCAGCTATGACAGGGGCTACGAGCAGTACTTC
size: NA; D: NA; J: TRBJ1-4; V: TRBV4-3; CDR3: CASSQARTYEKLFF; DNA: TGCGCCAGCAGCCAGGCCCGGACATATGAAAAACTGTTTTTT
size: NA; D: TRBD1; J: TRBJ1-5; V: TRBV19; CDR3: CASSIFGWVQGDQPQHF; DNA: TGTGCCAGTAGTATTTTTGGCTGGGTACAGGGGGATCAGCCCCAGCATTTT
size: NA; D: NA; J: TRBJ1-1; V: TRBV5-1; CDR3: CASSSLGDAEAFF; DNA: TGCGCCAGCAGCAGCCTCGGGGATGCTGAAGCTTTCTTT
size: NA; D: TRBD1; J: TRBJ2-7; V: TRBV19; CDR3: CASSVTGGSRYEQYF; DNA: TGTGCCAGTAGTGTAACAGGGGGAAGTCGCTACGAGCAGTACTTC
size: once; D: NA; J: TRBJ1-5; V: TRBV7-2; CDR3: CASSKTGYQPQHF; DNA: TGTGCCAGCAGTAAAACAGGGTATCAGCCCCAGCATTTT
size: NA; D: TRBD2; J: TRBJ2-5; V: TRBV29-1; CDR3: CSLSGGEETQYF; DNA: TGCAGCTTAAGCGGGGGAGAAGAGACCCAGTACTTC
size: NA; D: TRBD1; J: TRBJ1-6; V: TRBV5-1; CDR3: CASSWDRPGVNSPLHF; DNA: TGCGCCAGCAGCTGGGACAGACCGGGGGTTAATTCACCCCTCCACTTT
size: NA; D: NA; J: TRBJ1-6; V: TRBV11-2; CDR3: CASSATVWGANSPLHF; DNA: TGTGCCAGCAGCGCTACGGTATGGGGAGCTAATTCACCCCTCCACTTT
size: NA; D: NA; J: TRBJ1-4; V: TRBV7-9; CDR3: CASSTRDTGETNEKLFF; DNA: TGTGCCAGCAGCACCCGGGACACCGGGGAAACTAATGAAAAACTGTTTTTT
size: NA; D: NA; J: TRBJ1-2; V: TRBV18; CDR3: CASSTGQAYGYTF; DNA: TGTGCCAGCTCCACCGGTCAGGCTTATGGCTACACCTTC
size: NA; D: TRBD1; J: TRBJ1-2; V: TRBV18; CDR3: CASSPGTGPQGGYTF; DNA: TGTGCCAGCTCACCAGGGACAGGGCCCCAAGGGGGCTACACCTTC
size: NA; D: NA; J: TRBJ2-6; V: TRBV19; CDR3: CASSMVWPGLTGANVLTF; DNA: TGTGCCAGTAGTATGGTCTGGCCAGGGCTCACTGGGGCCAACGTCCTGACTTTC
size: NA; D: TRBD1; J: TRBJ1-1; V: TRBV29-1; CDR3: CSAWTGGPNTEAFF; DNA: TGCAGCGCCTGGACAGGGGGCCCGAACACTGAAGCTTTCTTT
size: NA; D: TRBD1; J: TRBJ2-7; V: TRBV19; CDR3: CASSIGPGGSYEQYF; DNA: TGTGCCAGTAGTATAGGGCCAGGGGGCTCCTACGAGCAGTACTTC
size: NA; D: TRBD1; J: TRBJ1-2; V: TRBV10-2; CDR3: CASSESWGRGGDYGYTF; DNA: TGCGCCAGCAGTGAGTCCTGGGGGCGAGGGGGCGACTATGGCTACACCTTC
size: once; D: NA; J: TRBJ1-3; V: TRBV29-1; CDR3: CSVQSRSGNTIYF; DNA: TGCAGCGTTCAGTCCCGCTCTGGAAACACCATATATTTT
size: few; D: NA; J: TRBJ1-1; V: TRBV3-1/TRBV3-2; CDR3: CASSRGGGEAFF; DNA: TGTGCCAGCAGCCGGGGGGGTGGTGAAGCTTTCTTT
size: NA; D: TRBD1; J: TRBJ2-6; V: TRBV19; CDR3: CASSRRQWTGLSSGANVLTF; DNA: TGTGCCAGTAGTCGAAGGCAATGGACAGGCTTAAGCTCTGGGGCCAACGTCCTGACTTTC
size: NA; D: NA; J: TRBJ2-7; V: TRBV3-1/TRBV3-2; CDR3: CASSQGGSTGGTYEQYF; DNA: TGTGCCAGCAGCCAAGGGGGTTCGACAGGTGGGACCTACGAGCAGTACTTC
size: NA; D: NA; J: TRBJ1-1; V: TRBV5-5; CDR3: CASSLLIGGTEAFF; DNA: TGTGCCAGCAGCTTGTTAATCGGGGGGACTGAAGCTTTCTTT
size: NA; D: TRBD1; J: TRBJ1-4; V: TRBV19; CDR3: CASSHYRGGITNEKLFF; DNA: TGTGCCAGTAGTCATTACAGGGGGGGAATTACTAATGAAAAACTGTTTTTT
size: NA; D: TRBD1; J: TRBJ2-7; V: TRBV6-1; CDR3: CASSEARKGALSRYEQYF; DNA: TGTGCCAGCAGTGAAGCACGGAAGGGGGCCCTCAGTAGGTACGAGCAGTACTTC
size: NA; D: TRBD1; J: TRBJ1-1; V: TRBV6-2/TRBV6-3; CDR3: CASSYPQTGGGTEAFF; DNA: TGTGCCAGCAGTTACCCCCAGACAGGGGGCGGCACTGAAGCTTTCTTT
size: NA; D: NA; J: TRBJ1-1; V: TRBV10-2; CDR3: CASIDPWGDTEAFF; DNA: TGCGCCAGCATTGACCCCTGGGGGGACACTGAAGCTTTCTTT
size: NA; D: NA; J: TRBJ2-7; V: TRBV21-1; CDR3: CASSKGTTQGEQYF; DNA: TGTGCCAGCAGCAAAGGAACAACACAGGGCGAGCAGTACTTC
size: once; D: NA; J: TRBJ1-5; V: TRBV11-2; CDR3: CASSRAGGFGNQPQHF; DNA: TGTGCCAGCAGCCGCGCTGGGGGGTTCGGCAATCAGCCCCAGCATTTT
size: few; D: NA; J: TRBJ1-6; V: TRBV7-8; CDR3: CASSPRLWGDSPLHF; DNA: TGTGCCAGCAGTCCTCGGCTCTGGGGAGATTCACCCCTCCACTTT
size: NA; D: NA; J: TRBJ1-6; V: TRBV6-6; CDR3: CASSYSPKDGGGLF; DNA: TGTGCCAGCAGTTACTCCCCGAAAGACGGCGGAGGGCTATTT
size: NA; D: TRBD1; J: TRBJ1-2; V: TRBV10-2; CDR3: CASRPGTGGNRGYGYTF; DNA: TGCGCCAGTCGCCCCGGGACAGGGGGGAATCGGGGTTATGGCTACACCTTC
size: NA; D: TRBD1; J: TRBJ1-2; V: TRBV6-5; CDR3: CASSTGGRGYTF; DNA: TGTGCCAGCAGTACAGGGGGTCGGGGCTACACCTTC
size: NA; D: TRBD1; J: TRBJ1-4; V: TRBV9; CDR3: CASSVEQGNEKLFF; DNA: TGTGCCAGCAGCGTAGAACAGGGGAATGAAAAACTGTTTTTT
size: NA; D: NA; J: TRBJ1-6; V: TRBV27; CDR3: CASSLGLDYNSPLHF; DNA: TGTGCCAGCAGTTTAGGACTGGATTATAATTCACCCCTCCACTTT
size: NA; D: TRBD1; J: TRBJ1-4; V: TRBV7-8; CDR3: CASSPDRVPSFTNEKLFF; DNA: TGTGCCAGCAGTCCGGACAGGGTTCCCTCTTTTACTAATGAAAAACTGTTTTTT
size: NA; D: TRBD1; J: TRBJ1-2; V: TRBV29-1; CDR3: CSVEARGLDYGYTF; DNA: TGCAGCGTTGAAGCCAGGGGGCTCGACTATGGCTACACCTTC
size: NA; D: TRBD1; J: TRBJ1-4; V: TRBV10-3; CDR3: CAIRQGETNEKLFF; DNA: TGTGCCATCAGGCAGGGGGAAACTAATGAAAAACTGTTTTTT
size: NA; D: NA; J: TRBJ2-7; V: TRBV3-1/TRBV3-2; CDR3: CASSQTLDIYEQYF; DNA: TGTGCCAGCAGCCAAACATTAGACATCTACGAGCAGTACTTC
size: NA; D: NA; J: TRBJ2-3; V: TRBV12-3/TRBV12-4; CDR3: CASSLTDTQYF; DNA: TGTGCCAGCAGCCTCACAGATACGCAGTATTTT
size: NA; D: NA; J: TRBJ2-4; V: TRBV2; CDR3: CASVQEAKNIQYF; DNA: TGTGCCAGCGTGCAGGAAGCCAAAAACATTCAGTACTTC
size: NA; D: TRBD1; J: TRBJ1-4; V: TRBV4-1; CDR3: CASSQGTGREKLFF; DNA: TGCGCCAGCAGCCAGGGGACAGGGAGGGAAAAACTGTTTTTT
size: NA; D: TRBD1; J: TRBJ1-2; V: TRBV27; CDR3: CASSPRATGGFGYTF; DNA: TGTGCCAGCAGTCCGCGAGCGACAGGGGGCTTTGGCTACACCTTC
size: NA; D: NA; J: TRBJ1-2; V: TRBV10-2; CDR3: CASSPGGYGYTF; DNA: TGCGCCAGCAGTCCCGGGGGCTATGGCTACACCTTC
size: NA; D: TRBD1; J: TRBJ2-7; V: TRBV18; CDR3: CASSRGQGGEQYF; DNA: TGTGCCAGCTCACGCGGACAGGGAGGCGAGCAGTACTTC
size: NA; D: TRBD1; J: TRBJ1-5; V: TRBV27; CDR3: CASRPTGSGNQPQHF; DNA: TGTGCCAGCAGACCGACAGGGTCTGGCAATCAGCCCCAGCATTTT
size: NA; D: NA; J: TRBJ1-2; V: TRBV19; CDR3: CASSLQGYYGYTF; DNA: TGTGCCAGTAGCCTACAGGGCTACTATGGCTACACCTTC
size: NA; D: NA; J: TRBJ2-7; V: TRBV4-3; CDR3: CASSQGLPSYEQYF; DNA: TGCGCCAGCAGCCAAGGACTCCCCTCCTACGAGCAGTACTTC
size: NA; D: TRBD1; J: TRBJ1-3; V: TRBV27; CDR3: CASSFGQGAGNTIYF; DNA: TGTGCCAGCAGTTTCGGACAGGGGGCTGGAAACACCATATATTTT
size: NA; D: NA; J: TRBJ1-2; V: TRBV7-2; CDR3: CASTETPTVHYGYTF; DNA: TGTGCCAGCACCGAAACCCCAACAGTGCACTATGGCTACACCTTC
size: NA; D: TRBD1; J: TRBJ1-5; V: TRBV6-5; CDR3: CASRTTGGNNQPQHF; DNA: TGTGCCAGCAGAACGACAGGGGGTAATAATCAGCCCCAGCATTTT
size: NA; D: NA; J: TRBJ1-2; V: TRBV5-6; CDR3: CASSHLTLGGAHGYTF; DNA: TGTGCCAGCAGCCATCTTACCTTAGGGGGGGCCCATGGCTACACCTTC
size: NA; D: NA; J: TRBJ1-6; V: TRBV6-5; CDR3: CASIPPVYGSPLHF; DNA: TGTGCCAGCATCCCTCCAGTTTATGGTTCACCCCTCCACTTT
size: NA; D: TRBD1; J: TRBJ1-6; V: TRBV4-1; CDR3: CASSQPTGSSYNSPLHF; DNA: TGCGCCAGCAGCCAACCGACAGGGAGCTCCTATAATTCACCCCTCCACTTT
size: NA; D: NA; J: TRBJ1-2; V: TRBV7-9; CDR3: CASSLGNEGAYGYTF; DNA: TGTGCCAGCAGCTTGGGTAACGAGGGCGCCTATGGCTACACCTTC
size: NA; D: NA; J: TRBJ2-3; V: TRBV24-1; CDR3: CATSDGRSTDTQYF; DNA: TGTGCCACCAGTGATGGGCGAAGCACAGATACGCAGTATTTT
size: NA; D: TRBD1; J: TRBJ1-2; V: TRBV2; CDR3: CASRGTGFTYGYTF; DNA: TGTGCCAGCAGGGGGACAGGGTTTACCTATGGCTACACCTTC
size: NA; D: TRBD1; J: TRBJ1-1; V: TRBV10-3; CDR3: CAIRGTGIERTEAFF; DNA: TGTGCCATCAGGGGGACAGGGATTGAGAGGACTGAAGCTTTCTTT
size: NA; D: TRBD1; J: TRBJ1-1; V: TRBV27; CDR3: CASKQGWNTEAFF; DNA: TGTGCCAGCAAACAGGGGTGGAACACTGAAGCTTTCTTT